Here is one T cell receptor beta chain with its context. This entry comes from a study of T cell changes during pregnancy in multiple sclerosis. Data came from immunoSEQ multiplex PCR; TCRdb stores just in-frame clones and leaves some out. The data hold 40,000 to 45,000 clones, with about 90% observed a single time. Unmatched junction bases numbered 6, after V lost 2 bases and J lost 7 bases. Germline loops: CDR1 MDHEN, CDR2 SYDVKM. The CDR3 is 14 amino acids. This clonotype was obtained from a female donor with multiple sclerosis, enrolled in a pregnancy study. Sequences were derived from CD4+ T cells from peripheral blood mononuclear cells, sampled after pregnancy. The genes are TRBV28 and TRBJ2-5, with TRBD1 matching over 8 bases. CDR3 loop: CASSLQGAYGTQYF. The CDR3 bases are TGTGCCAGCAGTTTACAGGGGGCGTACGGGACCCAGTACTTC.